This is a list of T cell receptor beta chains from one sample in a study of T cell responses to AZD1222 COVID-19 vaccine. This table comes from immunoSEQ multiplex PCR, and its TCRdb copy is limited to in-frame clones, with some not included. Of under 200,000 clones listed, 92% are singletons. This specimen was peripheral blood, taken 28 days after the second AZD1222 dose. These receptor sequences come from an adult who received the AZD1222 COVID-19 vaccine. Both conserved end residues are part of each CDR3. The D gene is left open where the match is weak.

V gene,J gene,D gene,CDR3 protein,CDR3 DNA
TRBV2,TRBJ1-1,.,CASIGENPRPEAFF,TGTGCCAGCATAGGTGAGAACCCGAGGCCTGAAGCTTTCTTT
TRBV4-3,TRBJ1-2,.,CASSQAFGEWAYGYTF,TGCGCCAGCAGCCAAGCATTCGGGGAATGGGCCTATGGCTACACCTTC
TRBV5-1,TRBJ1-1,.,CASRHWGDRNTEAFF,TGCGCCAGCAGGCACTGGGGGGACCGGAACACTGAAGCTTTCTTT
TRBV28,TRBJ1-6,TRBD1,CASSLARQGAFQNSPLHF,TGTGCCAGCAGTTTGGCGAGGCAGGGGGCATTCCAAAATTCACCCCTCCACTTT
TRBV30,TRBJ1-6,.,CAWNTGKGNSPLHF,TGTGCCTGGAATACAGGGAAGGGTAATTCACCCCTCCACTTT
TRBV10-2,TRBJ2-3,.,CASSVDGSTDTQYF,TGCGCCAGCAGTGTGGACGGTAGCACAGATACGCAGTATTTT
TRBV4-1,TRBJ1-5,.,CASSQSGRSNQPQHF,TGCGCCAGCAGCCAATCCGGACGGTCTAATCAGCCCCAGCATTTT
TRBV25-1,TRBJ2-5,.,CASSEYVVVAGQETQYF,TGTGCCAGCAGTGAATATGTGGTCGTGGCGGGGCAAGAGACCCAGTACTTC
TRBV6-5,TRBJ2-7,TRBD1,CASRGQGSNEQYF,TGTGCCAGCAGGGGACAGGGGTCCAACGAGCAGTACTTC
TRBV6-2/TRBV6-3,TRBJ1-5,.,CASSYAPGGQPQHF,TGTGCCAGCAGTTACGCCCCGGGGGGGCAGCCCCAGCATTTT
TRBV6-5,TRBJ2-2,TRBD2,CASSYGGLANTGELFF,TGTGCCAGCAGTTACGGGGGACTAGCCAACACCGGGGAGCTGTTTTTT
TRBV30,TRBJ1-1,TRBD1,CACVTGVTTEAFF,TGTGCCTGTGTAACAGGGGTTACCACTGAAGCTTTCTTT
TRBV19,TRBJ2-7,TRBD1,CASSIGQGRSYEQYF,TGTGCCAGTAGTATTGGACAGGGGAGGTCCTACGAGCAGTACTTC
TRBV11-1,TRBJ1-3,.,CASSRVGYSGNTIYF,TGTGCCAGCAGCCGCGTCGGGTACTCTGGAAACACCATATATTTT
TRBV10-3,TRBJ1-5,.,CAISEEWSGGSSNQPQHF,TGTGCCATCAGTGAAGAATGGTCGGGTGGATCTAGCAATCAGCCCCAGCATTTT
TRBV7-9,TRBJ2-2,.,CASSLVGGATGELFF,TGTGCCAGCAGCTTAGTTGGCGGAGCGACCGGGGAGCTGTTTTTT
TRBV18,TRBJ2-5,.,CASSPIPGNGGETQYF,TGTGCCAGCTCACCGATACCCGGGAACGGTGGGGAGACCCAGTACTTC
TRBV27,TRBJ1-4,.,CASSSLTNEKLFF,TGTGCCAGCAGTTCCTTAACTAATGAAAAACTGTTTTTT
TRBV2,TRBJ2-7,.,CASSRGRGAVSYEQYF,TGTGCCAGCAGTCGGGGACGGGGGGCTGTCTCCTACGAGCAGTACTTC
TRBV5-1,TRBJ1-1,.,CASSFGTVVMNTEAFF,TGCGCCAGCAGCTTCGGGACGGTAGTCATGAACACTGAAGCTTTCTTT